In its sample, the clone carrying this T cell receptor (beta chain) was seen many times. Its target is not known. This entry belongs to a study of blood T cells in healthy people across ages. Whole-study results and caveats: Per million T cells, TCR beta diversity dropped roughly linearly as age increased. In long-lived donors, naive CD4+ cell counts and diversity exceeded those of aged donors. The study lacked donor CMV status, which possibly confounded expanded clonotype changes. PBMCs that were unsorted prevented a conclusive naive versus antigen-experienced comparison.

Per germline, CDR1 DFQATT and CDR2 SNEGSKA (reference sequence). CDR3 size: 15 residues. Between the trimmed V and J ends, which lost 5 bases and 5 bases, there was a span of 22 bases. A second roughly 7 to 11 cycle PCR used barcoded and J-beta primers. MiXCR was run by TCRdb on the 5' RACE reads, yielding one entry per CDR3 protein. The top ten clones hold about 20% of a sample with some 700,000 distinct CDR3 sequences, roughly 44% of them seen once. The sequencing sample was made of blood. The clonotype originates from a woman in her sixties or seventies in good health. V and J are TRBV20-1 and TRBJ2-7; D is possibly TRBD2 (5 bases). The CDR3 loop reads CSAPSLGFGNNEQYF. The CDR3 DNA is TGCAGTGCTCCCTCTCTAGGGTTCGGGAATAACGAGCAGTACTTC.